The present TCR beta chain was sequenced within a study of CD4 and CD8 cells across lung adenocarcinoma regions listed by TCRdb under 2018. The study in broad terms: Intratumor heterogeneity of the T cell receptor repertoire was examined by comparing tumor centers with tumor margins.

A note on this clonotype: Its target antigen remains unknown. The sample holds no much larger clone one base away, and base qualities are not on file.

Libraries were constructed by PCR. Sequencing relied on a HiSeq X Ten. TCRdb reanalyzed the raw reads on its own, using fastp at Q25 for trimming and MiXCR for clone calling, and kept in-frame beta chains. Rows matching on CDR3 protein sequence are summarized as one entry with the most common DNA and genes. The sample table holds about 19,000 distinct CDR3 sequences, of which about 46% were seen once. Of the sample, around 19% falls within the top ten clones. The donors were patients who had localized lung adenocarcinoma, which is a subtype of non-small cell lung cancer. The margins of localized lung adenocarcinomas were where the samples came from. For TCR repertoire analysis, CD4+ T cells from tumor tissue were profiled separately from CD8+ T cells. This TCR was recovered from a male donor with lung adenocarcinoma. The CD4 and CD8 labels of this study may be unreliable. Sequencing was carried out using CD4+ T cells from the margin of a lung tumor. What the cell subset or site label conveys for this sample: tumor margin region.

This receptor carries the CDR3 CATRKFRTGINEQFF. The DNA sequence is as follows: TGTGCCACCAGGAAGTTTCGGACTGGAATTAATGAGCAGTTCTTC. The sequence joins TRBV15 to TRBJ2-1, and the D gene may be TRBD2, 5 bases matching. Deletion took 6 bases off V and 7 bases off J, with a span of 19 bases between the germline ends. From cysteine to phenylalanine, the CDR3 is 15 amino acids long. The entry retains the CDR3 DNA only, 45 bases that are in frame from base 1. Reading the germline V gene (reference sequence) gives CDR1 LNHNV and CDR2 YYDKDF.